Shown below are 29 T cell receptor beta chains from a single sample sequenced in a study of T cell repertoires in cytomegalovirus infection. Each CDR3 protein gets one entry after TCRdb re-called the reads with MiXCR. The table includes around 210,000 distinct CDR3 sequences, roughly 6.5% detected once. The sequenced sample was PBMCs. These receptor sequences come from a human donor in good health (CMV status not recorded). Some clones in this sample may be carry-over from other donors' samples.

This clonotype was seen ten or more times. This chain uses TRBV7-2 with TRBJ1-2; perhaps TRBD1 as D (5 bases). The CDR3 runs 13 residues. Germline CDR1 SGHTA, CDR2 FQGNSA. The germline V and J ends were trimmed by 7 bases and 4 bases, with 13 bases remaining between them. CDR3: CASTRDATYGYTF. The DNA of the CDR3 is TGTGCCAGCACCAGGGACGCAACCTATGGCTACACCTTC.

This clonotype occurred many times. This rearrangement joins TRBV29-1 to TRBJ2-3; TRBD2 matches at 8 bases. The CDR3 sequence is 16 residues long. Germline V CDR1 and CDR2: SQVTM, ANQGSEA. Trimming removed 6 bases from V and 3 bases from J; junction bases left unmatched: 14. The CDR3 DNA reads TGCAGCGTGCCCCGAGGGCGGGGGGCGAGTACAGATACGCAGTATTTT. This gives the protein CSVPRGRGASTDTQYF.

This clonotype was seen more than once but under ten times. V and J are TRBV10-2 and TRBJ1-2; D call uncertain. The CDR3 runs 14 residues. Germline-derived CDR1 and CDR2 are WSHSY and SAAADI. V was clipped by 2 bases and J by 0 bases, with 7 bases between them. CDR3 loop: CASSEHNPNYGYTF. The CDR3 DNA follows: TGCGCCAGCAGTGAGCACAATCCTAACTATGGCTACACCTTC.

This clonotype was detected many times. This chain connects TRBV20-1 to TRBJ1-1; D gene unclear. Germline CDR1 DFQATT, CDR2 SNEGSKA (reference sequence). The CDR3 consists of 13 residues. The ends were cut back, 5 bases at V and 0 bases at J, with 10 bases in the middle. CDR3 bases: TGCAGTGCTCCCCAGTACTTGAACACTGAAGCTTTCTTT. It translates to CSAPQYLNTEAFF.

V usage is TRBV20-1 and J usage is TRBJ2-5; 11 bases align to TRBD1. V was pared by 5 bases and J by 5 bases, with 10 bases of the junction left unmatched. There are 15 residues in the CDR3. Germline values: CDR1 DFQATT, CDR2 SNEGSKA (reference sequence). The CDR3 here is CSAPFPGQGDETQYF. The CDR3 DNA is TGCAGTGCTCCCTTCCCGGGACAGGGGGACGAGACCCAGTACTTC.

This clonotype was detected many times. V gene TRBV6-2 or TRBV6-3 combines with J gene TRBJ1-2, with D perhaps matching TRBD1 (6 bases). CDR3 length: 13 residues. From germline, CDR1 is MNHEY and CDR2 SVGEGT. V lost 5 bases and J 5 bases, leaving 12 bases between the germline ends. This CDR3 reads CASSPGQFYGYTF. Written as DNA, the CDR3 is TGTGCCAGCAGTCCCGGACAGTTTTATGGCTACACCTTC.

With regard to this clonotype: Possible read error: a much larger clone is one base away. Likely a read error: the CDR3 ends without its conserved phenylalanine or tryptophan. This rearrangement joins TRBV2 to TRBJ2-7; 10 nucleotides align to TRBD1. V lost 6 bases to trimming and J lost 2 bases; unmatched junction nucleotides: 13. Per the germline V gene, CDR1 is SNHLY and CDR2 is FYNNEI. The CDR3 consists of 17 residues. Here the CDR3 reads CASSHDRGRADPYEQYY. The DNA of the CDR3 is TGTGCCAGCAGCCACGACAGGGGGCGCGCGGACCCCTACGAGCAGTACTAC.

This clonotype was recorded many times. V usage is TRBV6-2 or TRBV6-3 and J usage is TRBJ2-7; 10 bases align to TRBD2. J was trimmed by 4 bases and V by 0 bases; bases with no gene match: 9. CDR1 is MNHEY and CDR2 is SVGEGT in the germline V gene. The CDR3 is made up of 17 amino acids. CDR3 loop: CASSYSTFGLAAYEQYF. The CDR3 DNA sequence: TGTGCCAGCAGTTACTCGACGTTCGGACTAGCGGCTTACGAGCAGTACTTC.

This clonotype was picked up many times. The rearrangement links TRBV7-8 to TRBJ1-5, with TRBD1 matching over 10 bases. There are 18 residues in the CDR3. V lost 6 bases to trimming and J lost 1 base; unmatched junction nucleotides: 12. Germline CDR1 reads SGHVS; CDR2 reads FQNEAQ. The CDR3, as DNA: TGTGCCAGCAGTCATCCGGGACAGGGGAGCTGGAGCAATCAGCCCCAGCATTTT. Its translation is CASSHPGQGSWSNQPQHF. Variable domain in full (rest from reference TRBV7-8 and TRBJ1-5): GAGVSQSPRYKVAKRGQDVALRCDPISGHVSLFWYQQALGQGPEFLTYFQNEAQLDKSGLPSDRFFAERPEGSVSTLKIQRTQQEDSAVYLCASSHPGQGSWSNQPQHFGDGTRLSIL.

This clonotype was recorded many times. CDR3 coding DNA: TGTGCCATCAGACCCGAGACGGGAAGCAATCAGCCCCAGCATTTT. Residues: CAIRPETGSNQPQHF. J is TRBJ1-5 and V is TRBV10-3, with D unclear. The CDR3 has 15 amino acids. Germline V lookup: CDR1 ENHRY, CDR2 SYGVKD. V was pared by 6 bases and J by 1 base, with 13 bases between.

This clonotype showed up many times. The V call is TRBV2, the J call TRBJ2-3, with no clear D. Trimming pared 2 bases from V and 4 bases from J, leaving 10 bases between. CDR3 length: 14 residues. CDR1 and CDR2 (germline): SNHLY, FYNNEI. The CDR3 is CASSETSFADTQYF. The CDR3 DNA reads TGTGCCAGCAGTGAAACCAGTTTTGCAGATACGCAGTATTTT.

There are many counts of this clonotype. The chain uses TRBV6-5 and TRBJ2-1; 10 bases line up with TRBD2. The junction had 5 bases not matched to a gene; V was cut back by 3 bases and J by 3 bases. Germline V lookup: CDR1 MNHEY, CDR2 SVGAGI. The length of the CDR3 is 16 residues. CDR3 region: CASSYLGTSVYNEQFF. For the CDR3, the DNA is TGTGCCAGCAGTTATCTGGGGACTAGCGTCTACAATGAGCAGTTCTTC.

This clonotype was found many times. The rearrangement uses TRBV25-1 and TRBJ2-7, with D perhaps TRBD1 (6 bases). Germline V CDR1 and CDR2: MGHDK, SYGVNS. This CDR3 contains 13 residues. Trimming took 7 bases from V and 5 from J, leaving 15 bases between them. The chain's CDR3 is CASKRDIEHEQYF. The CDR3 DNA reads as TGTGCCAGCAAACGGGACATCGAGCACGAGCAGTACTTC.

This rearrangement joins TRBV2 to TRBJ2-7, with TRBD1 as a possible D gene (5 bases). CDR3 length: 14 amino acids. V was pared by 2 bases and J by 6 bases, with 14 bases between. Germline assignment: CDR1 SNHLY and CDR2 FYNNEI. CDR3 nucleotides: TGTGCCAGCAGTGAAAGGGCAGGGCTTGGCGAGCAGTACTTC. Its protein product is CASSERAGLGEQYF.

This clonotype was picked up many times. The CDR3 loop reads CASSHKLSREEEGNTEAFF. CDR3 nucleotides: TGCGCCAGCAGTCACAAGTTAAGCAGGGAAGAGGAGGGGAACACTGAAGCTTTCTTT. The V gene is TRBV23-1, the J gene TRBJ1-1; D perhaps matches TRBD1 (5 bases). TRBV23-1 is an ORF for which the function is uncertain. V was shortened by 3 bases and J by 1 base, with 24 bases between the two germline ends. The CDR3 has 19 residues.

This clonotype came up many times. This chain joins TRBV6-6 and TRBJ2-3; TRBD2 might be the D (7 bases). Between the trimmed V and J ends, which lost 11 bases and 3 bases, there was a span of 15 bases. This CDR3 is built from 13 residues. Germline lookup yields CDR1 MNHNY and CDR2 SVGAGI (reference sequence). As DNA, the CDR3 is TGTGCCGGACGGGGGGCACCAACAGATACGCAGTATTTT. Protein sequence: CAGRGAPTDTQYF.

This clonotype was seen only a few times. This chain joins TRBV2 and TRBJ1-6; no reliable D call. Trimming removed 7 bases from V and 7 bases from J, with 20 bases in between. Germline values: CDR1 SNHLY, CDR2 FYNNEI. CDR3 length: 16 amino acids. The CDR3 DNA is TGTGCCAGCACCTTTCGTGGGTCCCTTATAAATTCACCCCTCCACTTT. Translating gives CASTFRGSLINSPLHF.

This chain joins TRBV2 and TRBJ1-5; D is unclear. Trimming stripped 6 bases from V and 4 bases from J, with 7 bases between. CDR3 length equals 12 residues. Germline V gene sequence: CDR1 SNHLY, CDR2 FYNNEI. The chain's CDR3 is CASSSDNQPQHF. The CDR3 DNA sequence: TGTGCCAGCAGCTCGGATAATCAGCCCCAGCATTTT.

This clonotype was detected many times. The rearrangement joins TRBV6-2 or TRBV6-3 to TRBJ2-5; D is perhaps TRBD1 (6 bases). Germline V CDR1 and CDR2: MNHEY, SVGEGT. There are 15 residues in the CDR3. Trimming shortened V by 2 bases and J by 2 bases, and 12 bases separated the two germline ends. The CDR3 is CASSYPLDSQETQYF. As DNA, the CDR3 is TGTGCCAGCAGTTACCCCCTGGACAGTCAAGAGACCCAGTACTTC.

This clonotype was picked up many times. V gene TRBV6-1 combines with J gene TRBJ2-7; 9 bases match TRBD1. This CDR3 is built from 15 residues. In germline, CDR1 is MNHNS, CDR2 SASEGT. The ends lost 6 bases at V and 2 bases at J; junction bases unmatched: 8. The CDR3 bases are TGTGCCAGCAGACCTACCGGACAGGGGACCTACGAGCAGTACTTC. This translates into CASRPTGQGTYEQYF.

This clonotype has at least ten counts. The CDR3 region is CASSTKSGATQYF. CDR3 nucleotides: TGTGCCAGCAGCACAAAGTCCGGGGCGACGCAGTATTTT. The chain combines TRBV7-2 with TRBJ2-3; D is tentatively TRBD1 or TRBD2 (5 bases each). Germline CDR1 is SGHTA and CDR2 is FQGNSA. There are 13 residues in the CDR3. V dropped 5 bases and J dropped 9 bases, with 15 bases sitting between them.

This clonotype was seen repeatedly, ten times or more. The V call is TRBV7-9, the J call TRBJ1-4; 7 nucleotides match TRBD1. The trim removed 5 bases at V and 5 bases at J, leaving 14 bases unmatched. Germline CDR1 and CDR2: SEHNR and FQNEAQ (reference sequence). The CDR3 has 17 residues. CDR3 in DNA: TGTGCCAGCAGCCCATTCAGAGGACAGGTCCACAATGAAAAACTGTTTTTT. Protein: CASSPFRGQVHNEKLFF.

This clonotype was recorded many times. The chain employs TRBV12-3 or TRBV12-4 and TRBJ1-5, with D hard to call. The CDR3 sequence is 14 residues long. V was cut by 4 bases and J by 6 bases, with 13 bases left in between. This CDR3 is CASSSEVVIQPQHF. In DNA, the CDR3 is TGTGCCAGCAGTTCAGAGGTCGTAATTCAGCCCCAGCATTTT.

This clonotype was seen at least ten times. This chain uses TRBV20-1 with TRBJ2-5, with D maybe TRBD2 (6 bases). CDR1 and CDR2 (germline): DFQATT, SNEGSKA (reference sequence). V was shortened by 0 bases and J by 1 base, with 12 bases between the two germline ends. The CDR3 covers 15 residues. The CDR3 nucleotides are TGCAGTGCTAGAGAGAGGAGGGGAGGCCAAGAGACCCAGTACTTC. Translating gives CSARERRGGQETQYF.

This clonotype came up many times. The chain joins TRBV24-1 to TRBJ2-7, with D perhaps TRBD2 (5 bases). The CDR3 is 12 residues long. Germline V gene sequence: CDR1 KGHDR, CDR2 SFDVKD. V was shortened by 4 bases and J by 6 bases, with 9 bases between the two germline ends. Written as DNA, the CDR3 is TGTGCCACCAGTGACGGACTTGTCGAGCAGTACTTC. It is translated as CATSDGLVEQYF.

This clonotype showed up just a few times. The germline gene is not matched at one end of the junction; a read error may be the cause. This chain joins TRBV29-1 and TRBJ1-1, with a weak D call TRBD1 (6 bases). Germline V gene data show CDR1 as SQVTM and CDR2 as ANQGSEA. CDR3 length equals 10 residues. In DNA, the CDR3 is TGTTGGGGGACACCCACTGAAGCTTTCTTT. It yields the protein CWGTPTEAFF.

This clonotype appeared many times. The J gene is TRBJ2-1, the V gene TRBV6-2 or TRBV6-3, with D possibly matching TRBD1 (5 bases). Germline CDR1 is MNHEY and CDR2 is SVGEGT. Trimming stripped 10 bases from V and 5 bases from J, with 27 bases between. There are 17 residues in the CDR3. CDR3 coding DNA: TGTGCCACCTTCAAAGGGGAATCGCGGACGGCTGACAATGAGCAGTTCTTC. Its translation is CATFKGESRTADNEQFF.

This clonotype was counted between two and nine times. CDR3 in DNA: TGTGCCAGCAGCCGCCAGCAGACAGGGGGCGGGACAGATACGCAGTATTTT. Amino acid sequence: CASSRQQTGGGTDTQYF. The V call is TRBV4-2, the J call TRBJ2-3, with 10 bases aligning to TRBD1. Germline V gives CDR1 LGHNA, CDR2 YNFKEQ. CDR3 length: 17 amino acids. V was clipped by 4 bases and J by 3 bases; unmatched bases: 10.

This clonotype was seen a few times. V and J are TRBV7-2 and TRBJ2-5; 9 bases agree with TRBD2. The CDR3 extends over 14 amino acids. With 4 bases clipped from V and 2 bases from J, the junction kept 2 bases outside the gene matches. Looked up from germline, CDR1 is SGHTA and CDR2 is FQGNSA. The CDR3 sequence: CASSSGLAQETQYF. For the CDR3, the DNA is TGTGCCAGCAGCTCCGGACTAGCGCAAGAGACCCAGTACTTC.